These T cell receptor beta chains were read from a single sample in a study of CD8+CD57+ T cells in acquired aplastic anemia. TCRdb redid the calling of the reads with MiXCR, one entry per CDR3 protein. The sample has about 130,000 distinct CDR3 sequences; 48% are singletons. The sequencing input was sorted CD4+, CD8+, or CD8+CD57+ T cells (not recorded which) from PBMCs. Receptor source: a human donor in good health, serving as a control. CDR3s leave out the opening cysteine and the closing phenylalanine or tryptophan. Each record gives: V gene, CDR3 length, D gene, CDR3 protein. A D gene is named only where the DNA matches it firmly.

TRBV10-3	15	TRBD1	AISETKGTGKNEKLF
TRBV20-1	11	.	SARTESNQPQH
TRBV7-2	12	.	ASSLASASWAQH
TRBV5-6	12	.	ASSFTGPYYEQY
TRBV7-2	11	.	ASSFLEGTEAF
TRBV2	11	.	ASSDEMNTEAF
TRBV7-2	13	TRBD1	ASSSFQTGAVGYT
TRBV14	13	.	ASSPLGGAQETQY
TRBV2	12	.	ASSEEEFPETQY
TRBV7-2	13	.	ASSLGAVPGYEQY
TRBV11-1	17	.	ASSLGASSVPGTGGTQY
TRBV20-1	11	TRBD1	SARLTGGKEQY
TRBV20-1	15	.	SARKGGGPPLQETQH
TRBV5-1	13	TRBD1	ASSWPGTGYNEQF
TRBV12-3/TRBV12-4	15	.	ASSSRRGRARGEKLF
TRBV10-3	12	TRBD1	AISGQGGLMEQY
TRBV3-1	11	.	ASSQYISYERY
TRBV6-1	15	TRBD2	ASVPPMGTSGPDTQY
TRBV10-3	10	.	AISVGTYEQY
TRBV9	14	.	ASSPRVSPNTGELF
TRBV5-1	13	.	ASTRTAQFTDTQY
TRBV29-1	10	.	SVTGGANVLT
TRBV19	7	.	ASSIGQF
TRBV11-1	16	.	ASVAKTGIKVEDEKLF
TRBV11-2	14	.	ASRWGPSGFDSPLH
TRBV20-1	10	.	SARQVNTEAF
TRBV4-3	15	TRBD2	ASSQGTSGTFTDTQY
TRBV6-5	12	TRBD1	ASSSRDRSFEQF
TRBV9	14	TRBD1	ASSVSGTGAADTQY
TRBV24-1	15	.	ATSETDRSWEVGELF
TRBV24-1	12	.	ATSDPPHDNEQF
TRBV5-8	11	.	ASSPTAHYEQY
TRBV20-1	14	TRBD1	SAREDGTGGVYEQY
TRBV9	13	TRBD1	ASSVGQGAADTQY
TRBV15	13	.	ATSRDLQQGNEQY
TRBV5-4	13	.	ASTLGHGSNSPLH
TRBV10-3	12	TRBD1	AANPRDRGHEQY
TRBV7-2	13	.	ASSFTQGLDYGYT
TRBV20-1	14	.	SARVAGPSSYNEQF
TRBV6-1	14	.	ASSKRDKHSGNTIY
TRBV7-2	11	.	ASSPMGDQPQH
TRBV19	15	.	ASGPVVPKGPNQPQH
TRBV15	12	TRBD2	ATRRSGGENIQY
TRBV25-1	16	TRBD1	ASSELKFTGVVTGELF
TRBV3-1	11	.	ASSQSRTDTQH
TRBV7-9	13	.	ASSSLSTAIYGYT
TRBV5-1	12	TRBD1	ASSLADRSYGYT
TRBV29-1	9	.	SATVNTEAF
TRBV11-1	14	TRBD1	ASSLDRDSPFYEQY
TRBV6-1	16	.	ASSRSAATLRSGNTIY
TRBV9	13	TRBD1	ASSVVGQGTGELF
TRBV5-1	15	TRBD2	ASSRGLAESWSYEQY
TRBV30	11	.	AWSMGISEKLF
TRBV4-2	18	TRBD2	ASSPRVGGGLVGDTDTQY
TRBV10-1	12	.	AGILRGQGNEQF